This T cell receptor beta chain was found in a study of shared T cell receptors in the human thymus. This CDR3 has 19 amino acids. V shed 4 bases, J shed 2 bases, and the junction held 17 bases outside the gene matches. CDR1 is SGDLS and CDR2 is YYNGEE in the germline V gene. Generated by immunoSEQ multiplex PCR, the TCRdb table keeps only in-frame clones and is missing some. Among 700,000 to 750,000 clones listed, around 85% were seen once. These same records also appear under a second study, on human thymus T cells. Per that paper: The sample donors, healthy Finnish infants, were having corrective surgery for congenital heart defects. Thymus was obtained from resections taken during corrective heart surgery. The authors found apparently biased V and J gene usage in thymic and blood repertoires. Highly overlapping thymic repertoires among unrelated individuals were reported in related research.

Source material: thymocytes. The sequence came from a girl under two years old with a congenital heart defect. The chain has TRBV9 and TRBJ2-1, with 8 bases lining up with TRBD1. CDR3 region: CASSRDRPTSHPPYNEQFF. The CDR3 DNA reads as TGTGCCAGCAGCCGGGACAGGCCCACATCCCATCCGCCCTACAATGAGCAGTTCTTC.